Listed below are T cell receptor beta chains from one sample, sequenced in a study of human T cells and chemical hapten exposure. TCRdb reprocessed the RACE reads via MiXCR and lists one record per CDR3 protein. The sample yields roughly 180,000 distinct CDR3 sequences, around 22% seen once. The sample consisted of whole blood, taken in connection with sensitization to the hapten diphenylcyclopropenone (DPC). The receptors come from a woman aged 45-60 years with alopecia areata. Some clones in this sample may be carry-over from other donors' samples. Both conserved end residues are part of each CDR3.

v_gene	j_gene	CDR3aa
TRBV6-5	TRBJ2-1	CASSISGKSYNEQFF
TRBV9	TRBJ2-1	CASTPSVRYNEQFF
TRBV5-4	TRBJ2-7	CASSYGQGTYEQYF
TRBV10-3	TRBJ1-1	CAISVERENTEAFF
TRBV4-1	TRBJ2-5	CASSQWQGQETQYF
TRBV29-1	TRBJ2-7	CSGGEDYEQYF
TRBV20-1	TRBJ2-4	CSARYGVPNIQYF
TRBV12-3/TRBV12-4	TRBJ2-1	CASSLNDNEQFF
TRBV20-1	TRBJ1-2	CSVGTGPYGYTF
TRBV7-6	TRBJ2-7	CASSYALEDEQYF
TRBV2	TRBJ2-5	CAGAPLRPETQYF
TRBV7-9	TRBJ2-2	CASSSRTEMMGELFF
TRBV6-5	TRBJ2-6	CASGESGTGLSGANVLTF
TRBV10-3	TRBJ2-5	CAISVVGMETQYF
TRBV7-9	TRBJ1-5	CASSPDDYSNQPQHF
TRBV20-1	TRBJ2-3	CSAREPRGLTDTQYF
TRBV15	TRBJ1-5	CATSSINQPQHF
TRBV6-2/TRBV6-3	TRBJ1-5	CASSNYGGLDQPQHF
TRBV4-2	TRBJ1-6	CASSQDQGSYNSPLHF
TRBV10-3	TRBJ2-2	CATTPNGNTGELFF
TRBV29-1	TRBJ2-2	CSVRLSGLTTGELFF
TRBV3-1	TRBJ1-1	CASGEQGGTEAFF
TRBV10-3	TRBJ2-1	CAISEYEGEQFF
TRBV5-1	TRBJ2-5	CASSFSAGGETQYF
TRBV5-4	TRBJ2-5	CASSYAGTSETQYF
TRBV21-1	TRBJ2-3	CARSKEGRCFTDTQYF
TRBV5-1	TRBJ2-7	CASRVNSGHYEQYF
TRBV29-1	TRBJ2-1	CSVESYSLYNEQFF
TRBV28	TRBJ2-7	CASSRDRGSSYEQYF
TRBV13	TRBJ2-1	CASSRGLAGYEQFF
TRBV11-2	TRBJ1-2	CASSLVGRDPYGYTF
TRBV7-2	TRBJ2-1	CASSLKFSSYNEQFF
TRBV27	TRBJ1-1	CASRPAGKNTEAFF
TRBV20-1	TRBJ2-7	CSARGQTPSYEQYF
TRBV27	TRBJ2-6	CATSPLPGANVLTF
TRBV29-1	TRBJ1-3	CSVEDWSGSGNTIYF
TRBV5-1	TRBJ2-1	CASTRASTYNEQFF
TRBV3-1	TRBJ2-1	CASSQDPIYNEQFF
TRBV20-1	TRBJ2-5	CSASYVAGGPQETQYF
TRBV12-3/TRBV12-4	TRBJ1-2	CASSLGLANYGYTF
TRBV2	TRBJ1-1	CASRVYTEAFF
TRBV29-1	TRBJ2-1	CSVESLRGREQFF
TRBV20-1	TRBJ2-5	CSGRYSDQETQYF
TRBV10-3	TRBJ1-1	CAIRGLHGPNTEAFF
TRBV6-5	TRBJ2-1	CATRTYNEQFF
TRBV2	TRBJ2-1	CASSEFPRATSGRANNEQFF
TRBV5-1	TRBJ1-1	CASSAGDRGAEAFF
TRBV7-2	TRBJ2-2	CASSTNGGRANTGELFF
TRBV4-1	TRBJ1-3	CASSVRSGGETGNTIYF
TRBV30	TRBJ1-1	CAWSSGRDTEAFF
TRBV29-1	TRBJ2-2	CSVELGGIMTGELFF
TRBV7-9	TRBJ2-5	CASSFLQETQYF
TRBV12-3/TRBV12-4	TRBJ2-7	CASSLSRGALYEQYF